The 21 T cell receptor beta chains in this list originate from one sample, sequenced in a study of shared clonotypes between healthy human individuals. Measured with immunoSEQ multiplex PCR; TCRdb has only the in-frame clones, and not every one. The table shows more than 900,000 clones, with 78% occurring only once. Material: memory CD4+ T cells from PBMCs. Subset specified: CD45RA-negative fraction. These receptors all stem from a man between 18 and 35 years old in good health. Some clones in this sample may be carry-over from other donors' samples.

In regard to this clone: Being one base from a much bigger clone, this may be a read error. This chain uses TRBV4-2 with TRBJ2-7, with D possibly matching TRBD1 (6 bases). CDR1 is LGHNA and CDR2 is YNFKEQ in the germline V gene. This CDR3 has 15 amino acids. The CDR3 loop reads CASSQTQGSSHEQYF. The DNA of the CDR3 is TGTGCCAGCAGCCAAACCCAGGGGAGCTCCCACGAGCAGTACTTC.

J is TRBJ2-3 and V is TRBV7-2, with D unresolved. The CDR3 spans 15 residues. CDR1 SGHTA and CDR2 FQGNSA come from the germline V gene. The germline V and J ends were trimmed by 2 bases and 0 bases, with 9 bases remaining between them. The CDR3 loop is CASSLFGASTDTQYF. The CDR3 DNA sequence: TGTGCCAGCAGCTTATTTGGTGCTAGCACAGATACGCAGTATTTT.

The CDR3 DNA reads TGTGCCAGCAGTTTGGGGGCTGCAGGGTTGCTGCCCCAGCATTTT. It codes for CASSLGAAGLLPQHF. The V gene is TRBV28, the J gene TRBJ1-5, with a possible D match to TRBD1 (6 bases). V gave up 3 bases and J gave up 9 bases, with 18 bases separating them. Germline lookup yields CDR1 MDHEN and CDR2 SYDVKM. The CDR3 loop spans 15 amino acids. Variable domain in full (rest from reference TRBV28 and TRBJ1-5): DVKVTQSSRYLVKRTGEKVFLECVQDMDHENMFWYRQDPGLGLRLIYFSYDVKMKEKGDIPEGYSVSREKKERFSLILESASTNQTSMYLCASSLGAAGLLPQHFGDGTRLSIL.

The genes are TRBV4-2 and TRBJ2-1; 11 bases map to TRBD2. Trimming at V came to 1 base and at J to 10 bases, leaving 6 bases not matched to a gene. CDR3 length: 15 amino acids. CDR1 and CDR2 (germline): LGHNA, YNFKEQ. This chain's CDR3 is CASSQVLAGGPEQFF. The CDR3, as DNA: TGTGCCAGCAGCCAAGTGCTAGCGGGAGGACCGGAGCAGTTCTTC.

This chain connects TRBV29-1 to TRBJ1-4; D remains unclear. The germline CDR1 and CDR2 sequences are SQVTM and ANQGSEA. V dropped 7 bases and J dropped 8 bases, with 17 bases sitting between them. The CDR3 sequence is 13 residues long. The CDR3 sequence: CSAGRGVGEKLFF. CDR3 sequence (DNA): TGCAGCGCCGGGCGGGGTGTTGGAGAAAAACTGTTTTTT.

The chain has TRBV5-4 and TRBJ1-2; 7 positions match TRBD1. The CDR3 totals 16 residues. The germline V gene has CDR1 SGHNT and CDR2 YYREEE (reference sequence). J was trimmed by 4 bases and V by 5 bases; bases with no gene match: 14. Here the CDR3 DNA reads TGTGCCAGCAGAACGTACCGGGACAGCCCGACCTATGGCTACACCTTC. Residues: CASRTYRDSPTYGYTF.

The rearrangement joins TRBV28 to TRBJ2-3; D gene ambiguous. V lost 5 bases, J lost 0 bases, and 18 bases lay in between. Germline loops: CDR1 MDHEN, CDR2 SYDVKM. The CDR3 is made up of 17 amino acids. The CDR3, as DNA: TGTGCCAGCAGTCTAACCCCGTCCTTCGCTAGCACAGATACGCAGTATTTT. The encoded protein is CASSLTPSFASTDTQYF.

V is TRBV28 and J is TRBJ1-2; D remains ambiguous. Deletions cut 3 bases from V and 0 bases from J, with 8 bases between. The CDR3 runs 14 residues. The germline CDR1 and CDR2 sequences are MDHEN and SYDVKM. The CDR3 here is CASSFVGTNYGYTF. The CDR3 DNA reads TGTGCCAGCAGTTTTGTAGGGACTAACTATGGCTACACCTTC.

V gene TRBV28 combines with J gene TRBJ1-2, with D maybe TRBD1 (6 bases). Germline CDR1 is MDHEN and CDR2 is SYDVKM. The V end lost 5 bases, the J end lost 5 bases, and 18 bases lay between the germline ends. The CDR3 covers 15 residues. CDR3 loop: CASSPPGGAGYGYTF. The CDR3 DNA follows: TGTGCCAGCAGTCCGCCGGGGGGCGCGGGATATGGCTACACCTTC.

J is TRBJ2-3 and V is TRBV5-1, with 9 nucleotides matching TRBD1. Germline lookup yields CDR1 SGHRS and CDR2 YFSETQ. The ends lost 0 bases at V and 1 base at J; junction bases unmatched: 3. CDR3 length: 16 amino acids. The CDR3 loop reads CASSLVRDRGTDTQYF. In DNA, the CDR3 is TGCGCCAGCAGCTTGGTACGGGACAGGGGCACAGATACGCAGTATTTT.

This clone was recorded once. In nucleotides, the CDR3 is TGTGCCAGCTCACCGGACAGTTCCATTCAGTACTTC. The encoded protein is CASSPDSSIQYF. The chain combines TRBV18 with TRBJ2-4; perhaps TRBD1 as D (6 bases). Germline CDR1 is KGHSH and CDR2 is LQKENI. With 3 bases removed from V and 9 bases from J, the gap between germline ends came to 9 bases. The CDR3 spans 12 residues. Combining the CDR3 with reference TRBV18 and TRBJ2-4 gives the whole variable domain NAGVMQNPRHLVRRRGQEARLRCSPMKGHSHVYWYRQLPEEGLKFMVYLQKENIIDESGMPKERFSAEFPKEGPSILRIQQVVRGDSAAYFCASSPDSSIQYFGAGTRLSVL.

This clone was seen only a few times. This chain links TRBV2 with TRBJ1-5; D gene uncertain. Trimming removed 3 bases from V and 3 bases from J, with 9 bases in between. Per germline, CDR1 SNHLY and CDR2 FYNNEI. The CDR3 runs 14 residues. The CDR3 sequence is CASSERQANQPQHF. The CDR3 nucleotides read TGTGCCAGCAGTGAGCGGCAGGCCAATCAGCCCCAGCATTTT.

The chain combines TRBV5-6 with TRBJ1-4; D is possibly TRBD1 (5 bases). The CDR3 length is 17 residues. V was shortened by 0 bases and J by 8 bases, with 20 bases between the two germline ends. Germline CDR1 reads SGHDT; CDR2 reads YYEEEE. For the CDR3, the DNA is TGTGCCAGCAGCTTGGCCGGTGGGGCAGGGCAAGGCGAAAAACTGTTTTTT. Its protein product is CASSLAGGAGQGEKLFF.

Turning to this clone: A far larger clone is off by one base, so a read error is likely. The rearrangement uses TRBV4-3 and TRBJ2-1, with 8 bases aligning to TRBD2. The CDR3 length is 16 residues. Germline CDR1 and CDR2: LGHNA and YSLEER. V lost 4 bases, J lost 6 bases, and 11 bases stayed unmatched. In DNA, the CDR3 is TGCGCCAGCAGCCGAGTGTCCCTAGCGGGCCTCAATGAGCAGTTCTTC. It yields the protein CASSRVSLAGLNEQFF.

This chain connects TRBV5-1 to TRBJ2-4; the D is unclear. This CDR3 is 16 amino acids long. Germline CDR1 is SGHRS and CDR2 is YFSETQ. The V and J ends lost 0 bases and 0 bases respectively, with 10 bases between them. The CDR3 spells CASSLAPGIAKNIQYF. Written as DNA, the CDR3 is TGCGCCAGCAGCTTGGCCCCTGGTATAGCCAAAAACATTCAGTACTTC.

The chain has TRBV5-1 and TRBJ2-2; possible D gene TRBD1, 5 bases. The CDR3 contains 13 residues. Trimming left V 7 bases short and J 5 bases short, with 12 bases between. Germline CDR1 reads SGHRS; CDR2 reads YFSETQ. CDR3 residues: CASRAQETGELFF. In DNA, the CDR3 is TGCGCCAGCCGCGCACAGGAGACCGGGGAGCTGTTTTTT.

The CDR3: CASSVGPYQETQYF. CDR3 nucleotides: TGTGCCAGCAGCGTAGGTCCGTACCAAGAGACCCAGTACTTC. The V call is TRBV9, the J call TRBJ2-5; no clear D gene. Germline lookup yields CDR1 SGDLS and CDR2 YYNGEE. This CDR3 has 14 residues. V gave up 0 bases and J gave up 0 bases, with 6 bases separating them. The variable domain in full, completed from reference TRBV9 and TRBJ2-5, reads DSGVTQTPKHLITATGQRVTLRCSPRSGDLSVYWYQQSLDQGLQFLIQYYNGEERAKGNILERFSAQQFPDLHSELNLSSLELGDSALYFCASSVGPYQETQYFGPGTRLLVL.

The V gene is TRBV7-9, the J gene TRBJ2-5, with 8 bases that match TRBD1. This CDR3 has 16 residues. After removal of 1 base from V and 2 bases from J, the junction contained 6 bases not matched to a gene. Germline CDR1 and CDR2: SEHNR and FQNEAQ (reference sequence). The DNA for the CDR3 is TGTGCCAGCAGCTTAGGCGCAGGGGGCTCACAAGAGACCCAGTACTTC. Amino acid sequence: CASSLGAGGSQETQYF.

This clone has more than one count but fewer than ten. J is TRBJ2-1 and V is TRBV7-9, with D unclear. Trimming took 1 base from V and 5 from J, leaving 12 bases between them. CDR1 SEHNR and CDR2 FQNEAQ come from the germline V gene (reference sequence). The CDR3 consists of 15 residues. The CDR3, as DNA: TGTGCCAGCAGCTTAGACCCACACAGAAACAATGAGCAGTTCTTC. Amino acids: CASSLDPHRNNEQFF.

The V gene is TRBV9, the J gene TRBJ1-2; D is unresolved. This CDR3 contains 14 residues. The germline V and J ends were trimmed by 4 bases and 2 bases, with 12 bases remaining between them. Germline V CDR1 and CDR2: SGDLS, YYNGEE. The CDR3 reads CASSQRGPNYGYTF. The CDR3 bases are TGTGCCAGCAGCCAACGGGGTCCGAACTATGGCTACACCTTC.

This chain connects TRBV14 to TRBJ1-2; 12 bases are shared with TRBD1. This CDR3 is 15 amino acids long. Germline V gives CDR1 SGHDN, CDR2 FVKESK. V shed 4 bases, J shed 3 bases, and the junction held 3 bases outside the gene matches. The CDR3 DNA reads as TGTGCCAGCAGCCGGGACAGGGGGCGCGACTATGGCTACACCTTC. It translates to CASSRDRGRDYGYTF.